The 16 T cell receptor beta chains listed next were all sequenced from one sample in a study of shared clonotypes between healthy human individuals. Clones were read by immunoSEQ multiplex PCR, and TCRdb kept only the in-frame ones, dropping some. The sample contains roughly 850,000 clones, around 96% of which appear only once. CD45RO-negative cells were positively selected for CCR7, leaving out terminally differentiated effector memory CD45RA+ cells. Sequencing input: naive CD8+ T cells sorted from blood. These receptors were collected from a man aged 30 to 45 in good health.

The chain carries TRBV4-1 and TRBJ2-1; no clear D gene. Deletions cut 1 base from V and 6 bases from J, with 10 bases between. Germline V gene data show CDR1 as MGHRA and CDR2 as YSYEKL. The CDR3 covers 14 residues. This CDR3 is CASSQVDSGNEQFF. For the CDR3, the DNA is TGCGCCAGCAGCCAAGTCGACTCGGGCAATGAGCAGTTCTTC.

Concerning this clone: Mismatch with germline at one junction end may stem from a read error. Here the CDR3 DNA reads TGTGCTAGCAGTCGGGACAACTCCTACGAGCAGTACTTC. Residues: CASSRDNSYEQYF. The chain recombines TRBV7-7 with TRBJ2-7, with D maybe TRBD1 (6 bases). The CDR3 consists of 13 residues. Germline CDR1 is SSHAT and CDR2 is FNYEAQ (reference sequence).

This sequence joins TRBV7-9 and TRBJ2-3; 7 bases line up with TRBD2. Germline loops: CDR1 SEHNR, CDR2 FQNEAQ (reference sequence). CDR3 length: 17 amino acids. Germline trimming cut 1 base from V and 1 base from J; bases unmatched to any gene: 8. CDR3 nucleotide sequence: TGTGCCAGCAGCTTAGTCAGCCTAGCGGCTGGCACAGATACGCAGTATTTT. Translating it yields CASSLVSLAAGTDTQYF. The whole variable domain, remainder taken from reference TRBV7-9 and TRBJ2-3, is DTGVSQNPRHKITKRGQNVTFRCDPISEHNRLYWYRQTLGQGPEFLTYFQNEAQLEKSRLLSDRFSAERPKGSFSTLEIQRTEQGDSAMYLCASSLVSLAAGTDTQYFGPGTRLTVL.

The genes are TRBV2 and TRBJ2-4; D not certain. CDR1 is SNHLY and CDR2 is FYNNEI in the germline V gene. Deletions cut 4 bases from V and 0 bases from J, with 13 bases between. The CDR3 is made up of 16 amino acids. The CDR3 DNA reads TGTGCCAGCAGTGGTAGCAAATCCCCAGCCAAAAACATTCAGTACTTC. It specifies CASSGSKSPAKNIQYF.

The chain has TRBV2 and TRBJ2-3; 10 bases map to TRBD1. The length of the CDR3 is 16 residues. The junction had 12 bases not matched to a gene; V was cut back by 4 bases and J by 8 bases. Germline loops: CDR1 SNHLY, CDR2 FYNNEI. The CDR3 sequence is CASSVSPGQGMGTQYF. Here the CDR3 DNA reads TGTGCCAGCAGTGTAAGCCCGGGACAGGGGATGGGTACGCAGTATTTT.

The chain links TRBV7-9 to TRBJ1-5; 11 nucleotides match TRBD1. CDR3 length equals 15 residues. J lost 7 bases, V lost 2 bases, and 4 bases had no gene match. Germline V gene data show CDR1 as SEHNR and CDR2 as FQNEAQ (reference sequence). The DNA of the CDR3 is TGTGCCAGCAGCTTATTCGGGACAGGGGGACAGCCCCAGCATTTT. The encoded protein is CASSLFGTGGQPQHF.

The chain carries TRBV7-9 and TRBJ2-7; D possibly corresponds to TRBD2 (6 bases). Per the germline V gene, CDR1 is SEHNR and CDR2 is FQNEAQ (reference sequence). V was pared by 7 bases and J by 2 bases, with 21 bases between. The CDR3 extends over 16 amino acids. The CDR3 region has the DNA TGTGCCAGCAACTCCCCCGGCGGGGACGGCACCTACGAGCAGTACTTC. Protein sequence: CASNSPGGDGTYEQYF.

Here the CDR3 reads CASSLARSGMVTEAFF. Here the CDR3 DNA reads TGTGCCAGCAGCTTAGCGCGGTCTGGGATGGTCACTGAAGCTTTCTTT. The chain has TRBV11-1 and TRBJ1-1; D remains unclear. The CDR3 is made up of 16 amino acids. CDR1 and CDR2 (germline): SGHAT, FQDESV (reference sequence). The ends were cut back, 0 bases at V and 4 bases at J, with 15 bases in the middle.

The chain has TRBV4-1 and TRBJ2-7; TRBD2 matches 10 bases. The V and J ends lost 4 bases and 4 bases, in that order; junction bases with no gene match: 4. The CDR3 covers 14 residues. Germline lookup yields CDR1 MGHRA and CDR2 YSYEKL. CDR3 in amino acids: CASSPSGRGYEQYF. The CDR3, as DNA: TGCGCCAGCAGCCCTAGCGGGAGAGGTTACGAGCAGTACTTC.

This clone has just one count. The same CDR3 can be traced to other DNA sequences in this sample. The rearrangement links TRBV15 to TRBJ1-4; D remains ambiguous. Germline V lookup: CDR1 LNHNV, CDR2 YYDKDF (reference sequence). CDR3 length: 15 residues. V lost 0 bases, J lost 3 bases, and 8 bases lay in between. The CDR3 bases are TGTGCCACCAGCAGAGATCGGGCGGCTAATGAAAAACTGTTTTTT. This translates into CATSRDRAANEKLFF.

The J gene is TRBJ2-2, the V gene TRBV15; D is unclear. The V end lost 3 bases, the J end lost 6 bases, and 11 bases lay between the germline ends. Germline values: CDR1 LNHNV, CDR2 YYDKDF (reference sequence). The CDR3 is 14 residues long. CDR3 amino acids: CATSSQSFPGELFF. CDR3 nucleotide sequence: TGTGCCACCAGCAGCCAGTCGTTCCCCGGGGAGCTGTTTTTT.

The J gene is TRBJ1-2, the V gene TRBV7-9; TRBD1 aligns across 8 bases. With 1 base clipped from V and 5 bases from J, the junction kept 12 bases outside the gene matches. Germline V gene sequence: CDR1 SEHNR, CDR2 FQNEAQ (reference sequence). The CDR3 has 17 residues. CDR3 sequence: CASSLGGSDRVSYGYTF. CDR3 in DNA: TGTGCCAGCAGCTTAGGAGGGTCGGACAGGGTTTCATATGGCTACACCTTC. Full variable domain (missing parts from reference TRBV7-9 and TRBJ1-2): DTGVSQNPRHKITKRGQNVTFRCDPISEHNRLYWYRQTLGQGPEFLTYFQNEAQLEKSRLLSDRFSAERPKGSFSTLEIQRTEQGDSAMYLCASSLGGSDRVSYGYTFGSGTRLTVV.

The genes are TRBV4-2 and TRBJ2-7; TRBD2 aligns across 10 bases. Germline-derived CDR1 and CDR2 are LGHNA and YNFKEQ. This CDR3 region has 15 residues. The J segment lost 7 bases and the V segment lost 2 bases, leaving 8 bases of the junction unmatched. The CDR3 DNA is TGTGCCAGCAGCCAAACGAGCGGGAGGGCCGGAGAGCAGTACTTC. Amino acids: CASSQTSGRAGEQYF.

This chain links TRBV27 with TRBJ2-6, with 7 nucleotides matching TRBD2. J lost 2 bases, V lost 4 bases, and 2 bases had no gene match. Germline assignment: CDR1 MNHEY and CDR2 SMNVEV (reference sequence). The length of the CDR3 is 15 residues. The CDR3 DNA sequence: TGTGCCAGCAGTTCCCGGGAGGCTGGGGCCAACGTCCTGACTTTC. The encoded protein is CASSSREAGANVLTF.

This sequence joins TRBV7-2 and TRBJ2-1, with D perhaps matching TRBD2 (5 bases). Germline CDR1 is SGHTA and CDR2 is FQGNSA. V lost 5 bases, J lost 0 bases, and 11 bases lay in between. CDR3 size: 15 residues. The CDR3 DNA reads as TGTGCCAGCAGCGATAGCGAGAGCTCCTACAATGAGCAGTTCTTC. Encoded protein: CASSDSESSYNEQFF.

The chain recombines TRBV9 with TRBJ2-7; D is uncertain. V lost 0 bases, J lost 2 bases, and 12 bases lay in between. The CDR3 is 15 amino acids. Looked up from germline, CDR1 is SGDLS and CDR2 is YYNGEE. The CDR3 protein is CASSVGSMTPYEQYF. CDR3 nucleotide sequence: TGTGCCAGCAGCGTAGGCTCCATGACTCCCTACGAGCAGTACTTC.